The present T cell receptor (beta chain) was sequenced within a study of graft-versus-host responses after intestinal transplantation. Study-wide context: Transplant recipients had multivisceral, liver-intestinal, or isolated intestinal grafts.

Concerning this clone itself: Antigen unknown. The junction and the germline gene differ at one end; a read error may be behind it.

General study results and limits: Analysis identified GvH clones in recipient marrow, with some appearing first in ileum or blood.

Only in-frame clones appear in the TCRdb table, and some are missing; sequencing was by immunoSEQ multiplex PCR. The sample records some 48,000 clones, 90% to 95% being singletons. Germline assignment: CDR1 SGHTS and CDR2 YDEGEE. CDR3 length: 16 amino acids. The sample here was unstimulated CD8+ T cells sorted from spleen or lymph node cells, taken before transplant. The chain employs TRBV5-8 and TRBJ1-4; D is unclear. The origin of this receptor is a human donor who was the organ donor for an intestinal transplant. CDR3 nucleotide sequence: TGTGCCAGCAGCTTGGGGCCCCGGGAAACTCATGAAAAACTGTTTTTT. Its protein product is CASSLGPRETHEKLFF.